The 12 T cell receptor beta chains below come from one sample, sequenced in a study of cytomegalovirus exposure and HLA in healthy donors. In the PCR, 60 Vbeta and 13 Jbeta primers were used. Profiling relied on immunoSEQ multiplex PCR, and the TCRdb table lists in-frame clones only, not all of them. The table shows some 56,000 clones, with around 52% occurring only once. Material for sequencing was PBMCs. These receptors all stem from a human donor in good health.

On this clone itself: A junction end diverges from the germline sequence, so it may reflect a read error. CDR3 loop: CASSHQHTEPPGF. The CDR3 DNA reads as TGTGCCAGCAGTCACCAGCACACCGAGCCCCCGGGATTT. This chain connects TRBV6-1 to TRBJ1-5, with D hard to call. Germline values: CDR1 MNHNS, CDR2 SASEGT. This CDR3 has 13 residues.

The V call is TRBV4-2, the J call TRBJ2-1, with 9 bases identical to TRBD2. Per germline, CDR1 LGHNA and CDR2 YNFKEQ. This CDR3 region has 20 residues. Trimming removed 5 bases from V and 4 bases from J; junction bases left unmatched: 21. The CDR3 coding sequence is TGTGCCAGCAGCAAGAGCCCCATAGCGGGGGCGACCGGTTCTTACAATGAGCAGTTCTTC. Amino acid sequence: CASSKSPIAGATGSYNEQFF.

This chain connects TRBV19 to TRBJ1-1; 8 nucleotides agree with TRBD1. The germline V gene encodes CDR1 LNHDA and CDR2 SQIVND (reference sequence). V lost 8 bases and J lost 0; bases outside the gene matches: 2. This CDR3 region has 13 residues. The CDR3 protein is CASWDRMNTEAFF. The CDR3 DNA sequence: TGTGCCAGTTGGGACAGGATGAACACTGAAGCTTTCTTT.

This chain uses TRBV19 with TRBJ2-1; TRBD1 agrees at 11 bases. Germline lookup yields CDR1 LNHDA and CDR2 SQIVND (reference sequence). The CDR3 totals 17 residues. The junction had 5 bases not matched to a gene; V was cut back by 4 bases and J by 0 bases. CDR3 in amino acids: CASSKGQGASSYNEQFF. In DNA, the CDR3 is TGTGCCAGTAGTAAAGGACAGGGGGCTAGCTCCTACAATGAGCAGTTCTTC.

This clone was counted only a few times. This chain joins TRBV7-9 and TRBJ1-1; D is possibly TRBD1 (6 bases). The CDR3 is 14 residues long. Germline V gives CDR1 SEHNR, CDR2 FQNEAQ (reference sequence). Trimming pared 4 bases from V and 7 bases from J, leaving 16 bases between. The CDR3 nucleotides are TGTGCCAGCAGCTCGACAGGCCTTCCAGGTGAAGCTTTCTTT. Amino acids: CASSSTGLPGEAFF.

The CDR3: CASRDRGDSGNTIYF. CDR3 DNA sequence: TGCGCCAGCAGGGACAGGGGAGACTCTGGAAACACCATATATTTT. The rearrangement uses TRBV4-1 and TRBJ1-3; 9 nucleotides match TRBD1. Germline-derived CDR1 and CDR2 are MGHRA and YSYEKL. CDR3 length: 15 amino acids. The V gene end was trimmed by 6 bases and the J gene end by 0 bases; junction bases not matched to a gene: 3.

This clone was detected a few times. The chain carries TRBV12-5 and TRBJ2-5, with 8 bases matching TRBD1. Germline V lookup: CDR1 LGHNT, CDR2 FRNRAP. Trimming cost V 3 bases and J 2 bases; bases outside gene matches: 5. The CDR3 is 15 residues long. This chain's CDR3 is CASGFFGTGQETQYF. CDR3 DNA sequence: TGTGCTAGTGGTTTCTTCGGGACAGGTCAAGAGACCCAGTACTTC.

Regarding this clone: Germline is not matched at one junction end, which may reflect a read error. In nucleotides, the CDR3 is TGTTCCAGCAGCTCAATCCCGGGACAGGGGATGAACACTGAAGCTTTCTTT. Residues: CSSSSIPGQGMNTEAFF. The chain combines TRBV7-9 with TRBJ1-1; TRBD1 agrees at 10 bases. CDR3 length: 17 amino acids. Germline loops: CDR1 SEHNR, CDR2 FQNEAQ (reference sequence). The whole variable domain, remainder taken from reference TRBV7-9 and TRBJ1-1, is DTGVSQNPRHKITKRGQNVTFRCDPISEHNRLYWYRQTLGQGPEFLTYFQNEAQLEKSRLLSDRFSAERPKGSFSTLEIQRTEQGDSAMYLCSSSSIPGQGMNTEAFFGQGTRLTVV.

CDR3 nucleotide sequence: TGTGCCAGCAGCTTCCGCAGGGTACCCTCCGGGGAGCTGTTTTTT. It encodes CASSFRRVPSGELFF. The chain employs TRBV7-2 and TRBJ2-2, with D possibly being TRBD1 (5 bases). CDR1 is SGHTA, CDR2 FQGNSA, per germline. Trimming took off 3 bases at V and 6 bases at J, with 14 bases between the two ends. The CDR3 sequence is 15 residues long.

This clone was detected once. V is TRBV18 and J is TRBJ1-1; D not certain. Germline-derived CDR1 and CDR2 are KGHSH and LQKENI. CDR3 length: 12 amino acids. Trimming pared 3 bases from V and 5 bases from J, leaving 7 bases between. The CDR3 region is CASSPGRTEAFF. The DNA for the CDR3 is TGTGCCAGCTCACCTGGGAGGACTGAAGCTTTCTTT.

The chain couples TRBV2 to TRBJ2-5; tentatively, D is TRBD2 (6 bases). The ends were cut back, 5 bases at V and 1 base at J, with 11 bases in the middle. The CDR3 sequence is 14 residues long. Germline V lookup: CDR1 SNHLY, CDR2 FYNNEI. CDR3 nucleotides: TGTGCCAGCAGTCGACTAGTTACCCAAGAGACCCAGTACTTC. Translating gives CASSRLVTQETQYF.

This rearrangement joins TRBV30 to TRBJ1-6; D perhaps matches TRBD1 (6 bases). Trimming took 5 bases from V and 0 from J, leaving 14 bases between them. This CDR3 is 16 amino acids long. The germline V gene encodes CDR1 GTSNPN and CDR2 SVGIG (reference sequence). The CDR3 DNA reads as TGTGCCTGGTCTCAGGGGACAAACTCCTATAATTCACCCCTCCACTTT. Protein: CAWSQGTNSYNSPLHF.